The 32 T cell receptor beta chains below were found in one sample sequenced in a study of beta chain features in type 1 diabetes. The entirety of the isolated RNA underwent reverse transcription, so expressed TCRB transcripts were sequenced. Generated by immunoSEQ multiplex PCR, the TCRdb table keeps only in-frame clones and is missing some. Found here are 430,000 or so clones, about an eighth of them singletons; the top ten hold approximately 0.05%. Sample: naive CD4+ T cells from blood. All receptors derive from a woman aged 18-35 years in good health.

V and J are TRBV9 and TRBJ2-3; D is perhaps TRBD2 (7 bases). Trimming took off 3 bases at V and 6 bases at J, with 14 bases between the two ends. Per germline, CDR1 SGDLS and CDR2 YYNGEE. This CDR3 has 14 amino acids. Here the CDR3 reads CASSEGGARDTQYF. As DNA, the CDR3 is TGTGCCAGCAGCGAAGGGGGGGCCAGGGATACGCAGTATTTT.

The chain carries TRBV9 and TRBJ1-6; no firm D call. The CDR3 covers 15 residues. The germline V and J ends were trimmed by 3 bases and 10 bases, with 17 bases remaining between them. CDR1 is SGDLS, CDR2 YYNGEE, per germline. Written as DNA, the CDR3 is TGTGCCAGCAGCGGGTCATTCGTGGATGGATCACCCCTCCACTTT. Its protein product is CASSGSFVDGSPLHF.

The V and J genes are TRBV14 and TRBJ2-3; 8 bases align to TRBD1. Looked up from germline, CDR1 is SGHDN and CDR2 is FVKESK. The V segment lost 2 bases and the J segment 3 bases; nucleotides outside the gene matches: 4. This CDR3 contains 15 residues. CDR3 bases: TGTGCCAGCAGCCAAAGGGACAGGTGGACAGATACGCAGTATTTT. This translates into CASSQRDRWTDTQYF.

The chain employs TRBV7-2 and TRBJ2-3, with D unresolved. The germline V gene encodes CDR1 SGHTA and CDR2 FQGNSA. Trimming stripped 3 bases from V and 4 bases from J, with 14 bases between. The CDR3 totals 15 residues. DNA of the CDR3: TGTGCCAGCAGCTTCGGGCCTCCTCCCGCAGATACGCAGTATTTT. Translation gives CASSFGPPPADTQYF.

This clone showed up just a few times. The chain carries TRBV14 and TRBJ2-3; 12 nucleotides agree with TRBD2. CDR3 length: 16 amino acids. CDR1 and CDR2 (germline): SGHDN, FVKESK. Trimming took 4 bases from V and 1 from J; bases not matched to a gene: 3. Here the CDR3 DNA reads TGTGCCAGCAGCCGGAGACTAGCGGGAGGCACAGATACGCAGTATTTT. Residues: CASSRRLAGGTDTQYF.

The rearrangement uses TRBV7-8 and TRBJ2-7; 9 nucleotides line up with TRBD1. This CDR3 spans 15 amino acids. V dropped 4 bases and J dropped 2; count of bases not matched to a gene: 6. Germline V gene data show CDR1 as SGHVS and CDR2 as FQNEAQ. The DNA of the CDR3 is TGTGCCAGCAGCTCACCCGACAGGGGGACCTACGAGCAGTACTTC. This translates into CASSSPDRGTYEQYF.

The chain carries TRBV4-1 and TRBJ2-3, with 7 positions matching TRBD1. The CDR3 loop spans 17 amino acids. V lost 0 bases and J lost 0; bases outside the gene matches: 6. The germline CDR1 and CDR2 sequences are MGHRA and YSYEKL. The CDR3 protein is CASSQDPEGASTDTQYF. CDR3 DNA sequence: TGCGCCAGCAGCCAAGATCCAGAGGGGGCTAGCACAGATACGCAGTATTTT.

Notes on this clone: At one of its ends the junction is not consistent with the germline gene, which may arise from a read error. The chain joins TRBV7-2 to TRBJ2-7, with TRBD2 identical over 12 bases. Germline V gene lookup returns CDR1 SGHTA and CDR2 FQGNSA. The CDR3 is 15 amino acids. The CDR3 loop reads CASSEKRLAGEETNF. As DNA, the CDR3 is TGTGCCAGCAGCGAGAAAAGACTAGCGGGAGAGGAGACGAACTTC.

This clone was observed a few times. The V call is TRBV4-3, the J call TRBJ2-7, with D perhaps matching TRBD1 (5 bases). V shed 0 bases and J shed 0 bases, with 9 bases lying between them. CDR3 size: 15 residues. Germline V gene data show CDR1 as LGHNA and CDR2 as YSLEER. CDR3: CASSQDQDSSYEQYF. In nucleotides, the CDR3 is TGCGCCAGCAGCCAAGATCAAGACAGCTCCTACGAGCAGTACTTC.

The chain couples TRBV30 to TRBJ2-1, with 8 nucleotides matching TRBD2. From germline, CDR1 is GTSNPN and CDR2 SVGIG (reference sequence). V lost 2 bases to trimming and J lost 2 bases; unmatched junction nucleotides: 14. This CDR3 is 18 amino acids long. The CDR3 nucleotides read TGTGCCTGGAGTCCCCTTGATCGACTAGCGAGAGCCTACAATGAGCAGTTCTTC. Protein: CAWSPLDRLARAYNEQFF.

This clone has just a few counts. The DNA of the CDR3 is TGCGCCAGCAGCCAAGAGCCGGCAGGGGTTTCTTTGGCCCAGTACTTC. It translates to CASSQEPAGVSLAQYF. V is TRBV4-3 and J is TRBJ2-5; D is perhaps TRBD1 (6 bases). This CDR3 has 16 residues. Germline lookup yields CDR1 LGHNA and CDR2 YSLEER. Trimming took off 0 bases at V and 9 bases at J, with 20 bases between the two ends.

There are a few counts of this clone. The sample contains more than one DNA sequence encoding this CDR3. The rearrangement links TRBV28 to TRBJ2-4; 7 bases are a match to TRBD2. The CDR3 has 15 amino acids. Germline V lookup: CDR1 MDHEN, CDR2 SYDVKM. The junction had 3 bases not matched to a gene; V was cut back by 3 bases and J by 1 base. As DNA, the CDR3 is TGTGCCAGCAGTTTCAGCGGGGCTGCCAAAAACATTCAGTACTTC. Encoded protein: CASSFSGAAKNIQYF.

On this clone itself: The junction departs from the called germline gene at one end, perhaps through a read error. This chain uses TRBV20-1 with TRBJ1-2; D is ambiguous. Germline V gene lookup returns CDR1 DFQATT and CDR2 SNEGSKA (reference sequence). The CDR3 covers 9 residues. In DNA, the CDR3 is TGCAGTGCTAGATCTCAGGAGAACTTC. Residues: CSARSQENF.

This chain uses TRBV13 with TRBJ2-2, with TRBD1 matching 9 bases. The CDR3 has 14 amino acids. The germline CDR1 and CDR2 sequences are PRHDT and FYEKMQ (reference sequence). Trimming at V came to 9 bases and at J to 3 bases, leaving 5 bases not matched to a gene. The CDR3 protein is CASNRGRDTGELFF. CDR3 bases: TGTGCCAGTAACAGGGGGCGAGACACCGGGGAGCTGTTTTTT. Full variable domain (missing parts from reference TRBV13 and TRBJ2-2): AAGVIQSPRHLIKEKRETATLKCYPIPRHDTVYWYQQGPGQDPQFLISFYEKMQSDKGSIPDRFSAQQFSDYHSELNMSSLELGDSALYFCASNRGRDTGELFFGEGSRLTVL.

This clone was counted a few times. This sequence joins TRBV28 and TRBJ1-4; D not resolved. Deletions cut 2 bases from V and 10 bases from J, with 14 bases between. The germline V gene has CDR1 MDHEN and CDR2 SYDVKM. This CDR3 has 14 amino acids. In nucleotides, the CDR3 is TGTGCCAGCAGTTTAGGGCAGCCTACTGGAAAACTGTTTTTT. Amino acid sequence: CASSLGQPTGKLFF.

The V and J genes are TRBV7-9 and TRBJ1-3; 8 positions agree with TRBD1. The germline CDR1 and CDR2 sequences are SEHNR and FQNEAQ (reference sequence). V lost 5 bases to trimming and J lost 1 base; unmatched junction nucleotides: 4. The CDR3 is 15 amino acids. The CDR3, as DNA: TGTGCCAGCAGCCCGGGACAGGCTTCTGGAAACACCATATATTTT. Its protein product is CASSPGQASGNTIYF.

The CDR3 sequence: CASSPTDTPPYEQYV. In DNA, the CDR3 is TGTGCCAGCAGCCCAACTGACACTCCTCCCTACGAGCAGTACGTC. V gene TRBV11-2 combines with J gene TRBJ2-7; D unclear. The CDR3 contains 15 residues. Per germline, CDR1 SGHAT and CDR2 FQNNGV. Trimming removed 5 bases from V and 2 bases from J, with 16 bases in between.

The rearrangement joins TRBV7-8 to TRBJ1-1; a weak D match, TRBD1 (6 bases). The ends were cut back, 3 bases at V and 5 bases at J, with 13 bases in the middle. This CDR3 region has 14 residues. CDR1 is SGHVS, CDR2 FQNEAQ, per germline. The CDR3: CASSLHRAGTEAFF. CDR3 coding DNA: TGTGCCAGCAGCTTGCACAGGGCCGGTACTGAAGCTTTCTTT.

The chain employs TRBV5-1 and TRBJ2-7, with TRBD1 matching 9 bases. CDR3 size: 15 residues. Per the germline V gene, CDR1 is SGHRS and CDR2 is YFSETQ. Trimming took 4 bases from V and 6 from J; bases not matched to a gene: 11. The CDR3 here is CASSPGGTGNFEQYF. The CDR3 DNA follows: TGCGCCAGCAGCCCGGGCGGGACAGGGAACTTCGAGCAGTACTTC.

The table lists this clone with a few counts. The chain links TRBV10-3 to TRBJ1-5; D gene ambiguous. Trimming took off 0 bases at V and 4 bases at J, with 10 bases between the two ends. The CDR3 runs 15 residues. Germline V gene data show CDR1 as ENHRY and CDR2 as SYGVKD. The chain's CDR3 is CAISESSVVNQPQHF. The DNA of the CDR3 is TGTGCCATCAGTGAGTCGTCCGTGGTTAATCAGCCCCAGCATTTT.

This clone was counted only a few times. This rearrangement joins TRBV15 to TRBJ1-4; no clear D. CDR1 and CDR2 from the germline V gene are LNHNV and YYDKDF (reference sequence). Trimming took off 3 bases at V and 5 bases at J, with 16 bases between the two ends. The CDR3 extends over 16 amino acids. CDR3 nucleotides: TGTGCCACCAGCAGCCTGGACGTCTCCTCCAATGAAAAACTGTTTTTT. Amino acid sequence: CATSSLDVSSNEKLFF.

The V gene is TRBV6-1, the J gene TRBJ2-5; TRBD1 agrees at 7 bases. V dropped 6 bases and J dropped 5; count of bases not matched to a gene: 6. This CDR3 has 13 amino acids. CDR1 is MNHNS, CDR2 SASEGT, per germline. CDR3 sequence: CASRHRGGETQYF. The CDR3 DNA reads TGTGCCAGCAGGCACAGGGGTGGCGAGACCCAGTACTTC.

The chain recombines TRBV28 with TRBJ2-7, with D tentatively TRBD1 (6 bases). CDR1 and CDR2 (germline): MDHEN, SYDVKM. The CDR3 has 14 amino acids. V lost 8 bases and J 0 bases, leaving 14 bases between the germline ends. As DNA, the CDR3 is TGTGCCAGCGGGACATCCCCCAGCTCCTACGAGCAGTACGTC. Translation gives CASGTSPSSYEQYV.

This clone was found many times. The chain employs TRBV30 and TRBJ2-7, with TRBD1 matching over 8 bases. Germline V CDR1 and CDR2: GTSNPN, SVGIG (reference sequence). The V and J ends lost 0 bases and 3 bases, in that order; junction bases with no gene match: 1. CDR3 length: 13 residues. The DNA for the CDR3 is TGTGCCTGGAGTGTACAGGGGGACTACGAGCAGTACTTC. Residues: CAWSVQGDYEQYF.

In this sample, this clone turned up a few times. This chain connects TRBV4-3 to TRBJ2-2; no clear D. With 1 base removed from V and 1 base from J, the gap between germline ends came to 7 bases. Germline V gene data show CDR1 as LGHNA and CDR2 as YSLEER. The CDR3 spans 15 residues. CDR3 nucleotides: TGCGCCAGCAGCCAAGTTCGATTGAACACCGGGGAGCTGTTTTTT. Its protein is CASSQVRLNTGELFF.

This clone appeared a few times. J is TRBJ2-7 and V is TRBV30, with 13 bases aligning to TRBD2. Trimming cost V 0 bases and J 6 bases; bases outside gene matches: 14. There are 18 residues in the CDR3. From germline, CDR1 is GTSNPN and CDR2 SVGIG (reference sequence). For the CDR3, the DNA is TGTGCCTGGAGTGTCACGAGGACTAGCGGGAGTTCGATCTCCGAGCAGTACTTC. Amino acid sequence: CAWSVTRTSGSSISEQYF.

The chain has TRBV19 and TRBJ1-4, with 8 bases fitting TRBD1. Trimming at V came to 5 bases and at J to 6 bases, leaving 5 bases not matched to a gene. This CDR3 is 14 amino acids long. The germline V gene encodes CDR1 LNHDA and CDR2 SQIVND (reference sequence). The CDR3 coding sequence is TGTGCCAGTAGTGGCAGGGGGCGAGATGAAAAACTGTTTTTT. Residues: CASSGRGRDEKLFF.

A few counts support this clone. The chain recombines TRBV7-9 with TRBJ2-7; no definite D call. Germline CDR1 is SEHNR and CDR2 is FQNEAQ (reference sequence). Trimming took off 1 base at V and 6 bases at J, with 7 bases between the two ends. This CDR3 comprises 12 residues. The CDR3 DNA follows: TGTGCCAGCAGCTTAGAGACGAGCGAGCAGTACGTC. Translating gives CASSLETSEQYV.

V gene TRBV6-6 combines with J gene TRBJ1-2, with no clear D. The V gene's germline CDR1 is MNHNY and CDR2 SVGAGI (reference sequence). This CDR3 region has 11 residues. With 8 bases removed from V and 2 bases from J, the gap between germline ends came to 6 bases. CDR3 in amino acids: CASRQNYGYTF. The CDR3 DNA reads as TGTGCCAGCCGCCAGAACTATGGCTACACCTTC.

This clone was seen only a few times. The CDR3: CSVNRDIQETQYF. The CDR3 coding sequence is TGCAGCGTCAACCGGGACATCCAAGAGACCCAGTACTTC. This chain joins TRBV29-1 and TRBJ2-5; tentatively, D is TRBD1 (6 bases). There are 13 residues in the CDR3. Trimming stripped 6 bases from V and 1 base from J, with 12 bases between. Germline V gene lookup returns CDR1 SQVTM and CDR2 ANQGSEA.

The gene calls are TRBV5-1 and TRBJ2-1; TRBD1 matches 8 bases. The V and J ends lost 4 bases and 7 bases, in that order; junction bases with no gene match: 7. Germline CDR1 SGHRS, CDR2 YFSETQ. This CDR3 has 14 amino acids. The CDR3 region is CASSQGQGRNEQFF. Written as DNA, the CDR3 is TGCGCCAGCAGCCAAGGACAGGGTAGGAATGAGCAGTTCTTC.

The V and J genes are TRBV7-9 and TRBJ1-2, with 9 bases lining up with TRBD1. CDR1 is SEHNR, CDR2 FQNEAQ, per germline (reference sequence). V dropped 4 bases and J dropped 7; count of bases not matched to a gene: 7. The length of the CDR3 is 14 residues. This CDR3 is CASSWGQGGIGYTF. CDR3 in DNA: TGTGCCAGCAGCTGGGGACAGGGAGGAATTGGCTACACCTTC.